This T cell receptor (beta chain) originates from a study of T cells in Graves' hyperthyroidism and ophthalmopathy (dated by TCRdb to the late 2010s). A note on the overall study: Peripheral blood was sampled at the time of initial diagnosis, prior to any treatment. TCR V-J signatures able to tell the groups apart were searched for in a discovery cohort of 90 to 100 patients, of whom under 45 had Graves' ophthalmopathy and around 58 had stable Graves' hyperthyroidism. An independent validation cohort of about 20 hyperthyroidism patients and roughly 16 patients who later progressed to ophthalmopathy tested prospective prediction of ophthalmopathy. The 75 to 100 discovery patients were divided at random into training and test sets in a 7:3 ratio. The study also compared thyroid tissue and blood T-cell repertoires from roughly six Graves' hyperthyroidism patients. After sampling, hyperthyroidism patients received methimazole starting at 30 mg daily, and ophthalmopathy patients received high-dose intravenous methylprednisolone. The paper describes TCR Vbeta CDR3 sequencing of 140 or so peripheral blood samples, made up of 43 ophthalmopathy patients, more than 70 hyperthyroidism patients and some 17 progressor patients.

Stable Graves' hyperthyroidism was defined as the absence of progression to ophthalmopathy over 18 months of follow-up. Hyperthyroidism patients were aged 18 to 65 years and newly diagnosed, with disease duration of less than 2 months. Any patient with an uncontrolled infection, another autoimmune disease, pregnancy or lactation was excluded. Clinical symptoms, serum thyroxine and TRAb, thyroid ultrasound, and orbital computed tomography formed the basis for the diagnoses. PBMCs were isolated from 7.5 to 10 ml of fresh peripheral blood by Ficoll-Paque density gradient centrifugation. Total RNA was extracted with Trizol reagent, and quality was checked on an Agilent 2100 Bioanalyzer. Turning to this clonotype: The target of this receptor is not known. No base quality values were provided; no much bigger clone lies one nucleotide off.

Amplification of TCR beta CDR3 regions was carried out from RNA transcripts. The TCR CDR3 was subjected to a first round of RT-PCR using the HTBI primer set and the Qiagen OneStep RT-PCR kit. Libraries were constructed in a second round of multiplex PCR, after which size selection and purification were performed. The libraries were sequenced on an Illumina HiSeq2000 using paired-end 100 bp reads. On the authors' methods: Raw data were processed with SOAPnuke, discarding reads with adapters, uncalled bases, mean Phred below 15, or no exact constant-primer or identifier match. COPE v1.2.5 was used to merge the high-quality paired reads, and each unique nucleotide sequence was defined as a clonotype. MiTCR v1.1 was used to align clonotypes to the IMGT TRBV, TRBD and TRBJ reference segments. Only V-J combinations with frequency above 0.0001, covering 98% to 99.2% of repertoires, were analysed. A TCS score was defined as the ratio of F50 (clonal expansion) to E x V (chaos), with BLOSUM62-based TCRdist applied between CDR3 peptides within each V-J. Welch's t-statistics and random forest reduced around 550 V-J features to about 13, which were used in a naive Bayes classifier (R e1071). TCRdb ran its own pipeline on the public reads, namely fastp trimming at Q25 and MiXCR clone calling, and kept in-frame beta chains. Here each entry gathers all rows of one CDR3 protein and keeps the most common genes and DNA. The V and J calls were not made by the authors but by TCRdb's processing. This sample is represented by about 740,000 distinct CDR3 sequences; 11% to 15% of them were singletons. The top ten clones comprise roughly 10% of the sample.

Summary of the overall study and its limitations: Most expanded thyroid clonotypes (frequency above 0.001) were also found in blood, which suggests that blood repertoires may mirror thyroid immune responses. In cross-validation, a model built on a 13 V-J signature told ophthalmopathy apart from stable hyperthyroidism with just under 90% sensitivity and about 81% specificity, and in testing the same model reached 80%/75%. Sample size was not statistically predetermined, and blinding of investigators to group allocation was not performed. In validation, progression to ophthalmopathy was predicted by the model with almost 71% sensitivity and 72.22% specificity, a median of around 6.5 months before onset.

Germline trimming: 5 bases from V, 0 bases from J; junction bases outside gene matches: 7. The germline V gene (reference sequence) provides CDR1 PRHDT and CDR2 FYEKMQ. From the cysteine through the phenylalanine, the CDR3 covers 16 amino acids. The CDR3 DNA has 48 bases and is translated from base 1. Sequenced input: blood. The sequence derives from a woman in her late teens or twenties with Graves' hyperthyroidism. The chain was built from TRBV13 and TRBJ2-1, and 7 bases in between align with TRBD2. This receptor carries the CDR3 CASSPQAGPSYNEQFF. The bases read TGTGCCAGCAGCCCACAAGCGGGACCCTCCTACAATGAGCAGTTCTTC.